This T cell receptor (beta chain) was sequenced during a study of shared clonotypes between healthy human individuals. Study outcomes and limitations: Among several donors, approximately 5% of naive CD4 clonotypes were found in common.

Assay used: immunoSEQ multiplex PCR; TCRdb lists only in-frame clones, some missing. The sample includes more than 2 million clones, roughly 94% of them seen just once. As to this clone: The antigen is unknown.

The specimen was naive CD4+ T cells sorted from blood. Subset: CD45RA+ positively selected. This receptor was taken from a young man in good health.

The CDR3 DNA reads TGTGCCAGTAGCGATATAATCGCTAGCGGGAGTGTTAGGAATGAGCAGTTCTTC. Protein product: CASSDIIASGSVRNEQFF. This rearrangement joins TRBV19 to TRBJ2-1; 10 nucleotides match TRBD2. The V and J ends lost 6 bases and 7 bases, in that order; junction bases with no gene match: 18. Germline values: CDR1 LNHDA, CDR2 SQIVND (reference sequence). CDR3 length: 18 residues.